Below, 21 T cell receptor beta chains from the same sample are listed, as sequenced in a study of T cell changes during pregnancy in multiple sclerosis. Profiled with immunoSEQ multiplex PCR; TCRdb holds only in-frame clones, not every one. The sample has about 120,000 clones; around 93% are singletons. The sample consisted of peripheral blood, taken before pregnancy. The receptors derive from a female donor with multiple sclerosis, enrolled in a pregnancy study.

The chain couples TRBV6-6 to TRBJ2-3; 7 nucleotides match TRBD2. Germline CDR1 and CDR2: MNHNY and SVGAGI (reference sequence). The length of the CDR3 is 15 residues. V gave up 6 bases and J gave up 3 bases; unmatched junction bases: 9. The CDR3 reads CASSDVSGTTDTQYF. The CDR3 nucleotides are TGTGCCAGCAGCGACGTCAGCGGGACGACAGATACGCAGTATTTT.

The CDR3 protein is CASRPIAGGLNTQYF. The CDR3 region has the DNA TGTGCCAGCAGGCCCATAGCGGGGGGGCTTAATACGCAGTATTTT. This sequence joins TRBV6-5 and TRBJ2-3; 11 bases are a match to TRBD2. Trimming cost V 6 bases and J 7 bases; bases outside gene matches: 9. Germline CDR1 MNHEY, CDR2 SVGAGI. The CDR3 is 15 residues long.

This chain's CDR3 is CASSLGLVAVGEAFF. As DNA, the CDR3 is TGTGCCAGCAGCTTAGGACTAGTGGCTGTCGGGGAAGCTTTCTTT. The rearrangement joins TRBV11-2 to TRBJ1-1; D not certain. CDR3 length equals 15 residues. The germline V gene has CDR1 SGHAT and CDR2 FQNNGV. V was pared by 1 base and J by 8 bases, with 17 bases between.

The chain couples TRBV2 to TRBJ2-7, with 10 bases fitting TRBD2. The CDR3 sequence is 15 residues long. J was trimmed by 7 bases and V by 8 bases; bases with no gene match: 14. Germline V gene sequence: CDR1 SNHLY, CDR2 FYNNEI. The CDR3 sequence is CASRSGRASRKEQYF. In DNA form, the CDR3 reads TGTGCCAGCCGAAGCGGGAGGGCCTCCCGAAAAGAGCAGTACTTC.

This clone was seen only once. This rearrangement joins TRBV7-3 to TRBJ2-4, with D possibly TRBD2 on 5 matching bases. CDR1 SGHTA and CDR2 FQGTGA come from the germline V gene. Trimming stripped 7 bases from V and 1 base from J, with 14 bases between. The length of the CDR3 is 15 residues. CDR3 sequence: CASNQGLRAKNIQYF. CDR3 nucleotides: TGTGCCAGCAACCAAGGACTGAGGGCCAAAAACATTCAGTACTTC.

V gene TRBV7-9 combines with J gene TRBJ2-7; TRBD2 might be the D (7 bases). This CDR3 region has 18 residues. Germline assignment: CDR1 SEHNR and CDR2 FQNEAQ (reference sequence). Trimming took 5 bases from V and 2 from J, leaving 25 bases between them. The CDR3, as DNA: TGTGCCAGCAGCCCCCCCGAGGGGGGAGGGGACGAGCCCTACGAGCAGTACTTC. It translates to CASSPPEGGGDEPYEQYF.

The V gene is TRBV27, the J gene TRBJ2-5; D is perhaps TRBD2 (6 bases). The CDR3 contains 15 residues. V was pared by 0 bases and J by 2 bases, with 10 bases between. Germline loops: CDR1 MNHEY, CDR2 SMNVEV (reference sequence). CDR3 sequence reads: CASSLSIGLQETQYF. In nucleotides, the CDR3 is TGTGCCAGCAGTTTATCGATCGGACTACAAGAGACCCAGTACTTC.

The chain employs TRBV7-2 and TRBJ1-5, with D perhaps TRBD1 (5 bases). The V end was cut by 4 bases, the J end by 11 bases, with 21 bases between. Germline CDR1 reads SGHTA; CDR2 reads FQGNSA. CDR3 length: 15 residues. As DNA, the CDR3 is TGTGCCAGCAGCTCGTCAGGTGGGGCTACGGAGTCCCAGCATTTT. Translated, it gives CASSSSGGATESQHF.

The chain is built from TRBV6-5 and TRBJ1-1, with TRBD1 matching over 8 bases. This CDR3 spans 14 amino acids. Trimming at V came to 5 bases and at J to 6 bases, leaving 8 bases not matched to a gene. Germline V CDR1 and CDR2: MNHEY, SVGAGI. CDR3 bases: TGTGCCAGCAGTGTCGGGACAGGTGGGGCTGAAGCTTTCTTT. This encodes CASSVGTGGAEAFF.

The DNA for the CDR3 is TGTGCCAGCAGCGCTACAGGGGGCGCGGGGGGCGGCTACACCTTC. Translating gives CASSATGGAGGGYTF. The chain recombines TRBV9 with TRBJ1-2; 9 bases fit TRBD1. Trimming took 3 bases from V and 8 from J; bases not matched to a gene: 11. Germline-derived CDR1 and CDR2 are SGDLS and YYNGEE. The CDR3 runs to 15 residues.

The rearrangement uses TRBV5-6 and TRBJ2-4; 9 positions match TRBD1. Unmatched junction bases numbered 7, after V lost 4 bases and J lost 8 bases. CDR3 length equals 14 residues. Germline V lookup: CDR1 SGHDT, CDR2 YYEEEE. CDR3 nucleotide sequence: TGTGCCAGCAGCGGCGGGACAGGGCATCACATTCAGTACTTC. As protein: CASSGGTGHHIQYF.

This chain links TRBV14 with TRBJ2-3; no reliable D call. Germline CDR1 is SGHDN and CDR2 is FVKESK. The ends were cut back, 1 base at V and 2 bases at J, with 10 bases in the middle. CDR3 length: 15 residues. For the CDR3, the DNA is TGTGCCAGCAGCCAAGTTGGGCTGGACACAGATACGCAGTATTTT. Translated, it gives CASSQVGLDTDTQYF.

This chain uses TRBV27 with TRBJ1-1, with D possibly being TRBD1 (6 bases). The CDR3 runs 14 residues. Per the germline V gene, CDR1 is MNHEY and CDR2 is SMNVEV (reference sequence). The germline V and J ends were trimmed by 3 bases and 1 base, with 9 bases remaining between them. DNA for the CDR3: TGTGCCAGCAGTTTCCAGGGACAGAACACTGAAGCTTTCTTT. Residues: CASSFQGQNTEAFF.

This clone has a handful of counts. V and J are TRBV5-1 and TRBJ1-1, with TRBD1 identical over 7 bases. Per germline, CDR1 SGHRS and CDR2 YFSETQ. J lost 7 bases, V lost 3 bases, and 9 bases had no gene match. There are 14 residues in the CDR3. As DNA, the CDR3 is TGCGCCAGCAGCTATAGACAGGGTTTGGGTGAAGCTTTCTTT. This translates into CASSYRQGLGEAFF.

J is TRBJ1-1 and V is TRBV7-7; the match to TRBD1 covers 7 bases. The CDR3 contains 14 residues. CDR1 is SSHAT and CDR2 is FNYEAQ in the germline V gene (reference sequence). CDR3 residues: CASVVDRVCTEAFF. CDR3 in DNA: TGTGCTAGCGTAGTCGACAGGGTGTGTACTGAAGCTTTCTTT. The full variable domain, completed using reference TRBV7-7 and TRBJ1-1, is GAGVSQSPRYKVTKRGQDVTLRCDPISSHATLYWYQQALGQGPEFLTYFNYEAQPDKSGLPSDRFSAERPEGSISTLTIQRTEQRDSAMYRCASVVDRVCTEAFFGQGTRLTVV.

V gene TRBV6-5 combines with J gene TRBJ1-4; TRBD1 might be the D (5 bases). CDR1 MNHEY and CDR2 SVGAGI come from the germline V gene. The CDR3 extends over 14 amino acids. Trimming took 5 bases from V and 4 from J, leaving 11 bases between them. CDR3: CASSDDSLNEKLFF. The CDR3 DNA reads as TGTGCCAGCAGTGACGACAGCCTTAATGAAAAACTGTTTTTT.

The chain links TRBV29-1 to TRBJ2-5, with D perhaps matching TRBD1 (7 bases). The CDR3 has 14 residues. Germline CDR1 is SQVTM and CDR2 is ANQGSEA. V dropped 4 bases and J dropped 5 bases, with 17 bases sitting between them. The chain's CDR3 is CSVVRAGGRETQYF. The CDR3 DNA follows: TGCAGCGTTGTCAGGGCAGGGGGGAGGGAGACCCAGTACTTC.

The rearrangement joins TRBV6-1 to TRBJ1-6, with a weak D call TRBD1 (5 bases). In germline, CDR1 is MNHNS, CDR2 SASEGT. The CDR3 runs 15 residues. V was clipped by 1 base and J by 8 bases, with 12 bases between them. Here the CDR3 reads CASSEGLGPDSPLHF. The CDR3 DNA sequence: TGTGCCAGCAGTGAAGGCTTGGGGCCGGATTCACCCCTCCACTTT.

The chain joins TRBV27 to TRBJ2-5; D is possibly TRBD2 (6 bases). The V end lost 1 base, the J end lost 3 bases, and 9 bases lay between the germline ends. The CDR3 length is 14 residues. Looked up from germline, CDR1 is MNHEY and CDR2 is SMNVEV (reference sequence). CDR3 in DNA: TGTGCCAGCAGTTTATACCCGGGAGAAGAGACCCAGTACTTC. This sequence encodes CASSLYPGEETQYF.

V gene TRBV6-1 combines with J gene TRBJ1-2; possible D gene TRBD1, 6 bases. Germline-derived CDR1 and CDR2 are MNHNS and SASEGT. Trimming removed 2 bases at V and 0 bases at J, with 7 bases between. The CDR3 runs to 14 residues. The CDR3 spells CASSEHRANYGYTF. The CDR3 DNA sequence: TGTGCCAGCAGTGAACACAGGGCTAACTATGGCTACACCTTC.

The genes are TRBV2 and TRBJ2-1, with TRBD1 matching 7 bases. The V segment lost 6 bases and the J segment 4 bases; nucleotides outside the gene matches: 9. The CDR3 has 15 amino acids. Looked up from germline, CDR1 is SNHLY and CDR2 is FYNNEI. DNA for the CDR3: TGTGCCAGCAGGGGGGACAGAGCGATTTACAATGAGCAGTTCTTC. It specifies CASRGDRAIYNEQFF.